This T cell receptor beta chain was observed in a study of blood T cell repertoires in COVID-19. Overall study: The origin of the acute and convalescent COVID-19 samples was the United States, Italy and Spain.

CDR3 length equals 18 residues. J was trimmed by 0 bases and V by 6 bases; bases with no gene match: 12. CDR1 and CDR2 from the germline V gene are SGHVS and FQNEAQ. How the authors handled the data: It was from reference gene primer amplification that nucleated cell counts were estimated. Data came from immunoSEQ multiplex PCR; TCRdb stores just in-frame clones and leaves some out. Clone size and the V and J calls come from that table; the DNA yielded D and trimming. The sample consists of about 39,000 clones, around 86% of them appearing once. The J gene is TRBJ2-7, the V gene TRBV7-8; 12 bases are shared with TRBD2. What was sequenced was peripheral blood. The sequence derives from a man in his forties or fifties with active COVID-19. The chain's CDR3 is CASSYTTSGGPYSYEQYF. DNA for the CDR3: TGTGCCAGCAGTTACACGACTAGCGGGGGCCCATACTCCTACGAGCAGTACTTC.